One and the same sample provided the 11 T cell receptor beta chains below, sequenced in a study of long-term antiretroviral therapy in people with HIV. Survey-level resolution applied to immunoSEQ assay v3.0. Libraries were prepared by immunoSEQ multiplex PCR; TCRdb keeps only in-frame clonotypes and omits some of them. The sample includes roughly 24,000 clones, around 81% seen only once; the top ten take 12%. Source: unsorted PBMCs, taken 1.6 years after starting antiretroviral therapy. Every receptor here comes from a man in his forties with HIV.

In regard to this clone: Within the sample, other DNA sequences also encode this same CDR3. The chain employs TRBV7-9 and TRBJ1-2; 8 bases are shared with TRBD1. V gave up 5 bases and J gave up 3 bases; unmatched junction bases: 5. The CDR3 contains 14 residues. Germline V gene data show CDR1 as SEHNR and CDR2 as FQNEAQ (reference sequence). CDR3 residues: CASSLGQGDYGYTF. CDR3 DNA: TGTGCCAGCAGCCTCGGACAGGGAGACTATGGCTACACCTTC.

The CDR3 loop is CASDPGQGTQETQYF. CDR3 sequence (DNA): TGTGCCAGCGACCCGGGACAGGGCACCCAAGAGACCCAGTACTTC. This chain links TRBV2 with TRBJ2-5; 9 bases agree with TRBD1. The CDR3 consists of 15 residues. Germline V CDR1 and CDR2: SNHLY, FYNNEI. Germline trimming cut 8 bases from V and 1 base from J; bases unmatched to any gene: 8.

The V gene is TRBV6-1, the J gene TRBJ1-5; 8 bases line up with TRBD1. Trimming cost V 0 bases and J 2 bases; bases outside gene matches: 9. CDR3 length: 18 amino acids. Germline assignment: CDR1 MNHNS and CDR2 SASEGT. In nucleotides, the CDR3 is TGTGCCAGCAGTGAAGCGAGCCGGACAGGGAGGCGCAATCAGCCCCAGCATTTT. Residues: CASSEASRTGRRNQPQHF.

The chain employs TRBV4-1 and TRBJ2-7; the D gene is possibly TRBD1 (6 bases). V shed 0 bases and J shed 1 base, with 19 bases lying between them. Germline assignment: CDR1 MGHRA and CDR2 YSYEKL. The CDR3 totals 18 residues. The CDR3 nucleotides read TGCGCCAGCAGCCAAGATGGGAGTGGGGGCAGGTCTTCCTACGAGCAGTACTTC. This gives the protein CASSQDGSGGRSSYEQYF.

J is TRBJ1-4 and V is TRBV29-1, with no clear D. Germline V gives CDR1 SQVTM, CDR2 ANQGSEA. V was clipped by 7 bases and J by 0 bases, with 6 bases between them. CDR3 length equals 12 residues. This CDR3 is CSAHATNEKLFF. The CDR3 DNA reads TGCAGCGCCCATGCAACTAATGAAAAACTGTTTTTT.

The chain combines TRBV5-6 with TRBJ2-5, with D maybe TRBD2 (7 bases). V shed 2 bases and J shed 4 bases, with 9 bases lying between them. The germline CDR1 and CDR2 sequences are SGHDT and YYEEEE. This CDR3 comprises 13 residues. CDR3 nucleotides: TGTGCCAGCAGCTTAGGGGGGGGAGAGACCCAGTACTTC. Its protein product is CASSLGGGETQYF. Filled out from reference TRBV5-6 and TRBJ2-5, the complete variable domain reads DAGVTQSPTHLIKTRGQQVTLRCSPKSGHDTVSWYQQALGQGPQFIFQYYEEEERQRGNFPDRFSGHQFPNYSSELNVNALLLGDSALYLCASSLGGGETQYFGPGTRLLVL.

V is TRBV20-1 and J is TRBJ2-7, with D uncertain. The ends were cut back, 4 bases at V and 0 bases at J, with 4 bases in the middle. Germline V gene sequence: CDR1 DFQATT, CDR2 SNEGSKA (reference sequence). The CDR3 has 11 residues. The CDR3 spells CSATSSYEQYF. Written as DNA, the CDR3 is TGCAGTGCTACAAGCTCCTACGAGCAGTACTTC.

This chain uses TRBV18 with TRBJ1-6; the D is unclear. Per germline, CDR1 KGHSH and CDR2 LQKENI. Trimming stripped 3 bases from V and 5 bases from J, with 8 bases between. The CDR3 is made up of 14 amino acids. CDR3 in amino acids: CASSPSLDNSPLHF. CDR3 bases: TGTGCCAGCTCACCGAGTCTTGATAATTCACCCCTCCACTTT. Combining the CDR3 with reference TRBV18 and TRBJ1-6 gives the whole variable domain NAGVMQNPRHLVRRRGQEARLRCSPMKGHSHVYWYRQLPEEGLKFMVYLQKENIIDESGMPKERFSAEFPKEGPSILRIQQVVRGDSAAYFCASSPSLDNSPLHFGNGTRLTVT.

This chain links TRBV2 with TRBJ2-7; no clear D. V dropped 1 base and J dropped 3 bases, with 10 bases sitting between them. This CDR3 has 14 amino acids. The germline V gene has CDR1 SNHLY and CDR2 FYNNEI. CDR3 residues: CASSEGRSLYEQYF. CDR3 sequence (DNA): TGTGCCAGCAGTGAAGGCCGAAGTCTCTACGAGCAGTACTTC.

This clone was detected only once. This rearrangement joins TRBV5-1 to TRBJ1-1; D gene uncertain. In germline, CDR1 is SGHRS, CDR2 YFSETQ. Trimming shortened V by 4 bases and J by 1 base, and 14 bases separated the two germline ends. The CDR3 is 15 residues long. Here the CDR3 reads CASSLGTNTNTEAFF. The CDR3, as DNA: TGCGCCAGCAGCCTCGGAACGAATACGAACACTGAAGCTTTCTTT.

The chain couples TRBV6-1 to TRBJ2-5; 7 bases match TRBD1. The CDR3 extends over 15 amino acids. The ends lost 6 bases at V and 3 bases at J; junction bases unmatched: 10. Per the germline V gene, CDR1 is MNHNS and CDR2 is SASEGT. The CDR3 loop is CASRRGTGAEETQYF. CDR3 DNA sequence: TGTGCCAGCAGGAGGGGTACAGGGGCGGAAGAGACCCAGTACTTC.